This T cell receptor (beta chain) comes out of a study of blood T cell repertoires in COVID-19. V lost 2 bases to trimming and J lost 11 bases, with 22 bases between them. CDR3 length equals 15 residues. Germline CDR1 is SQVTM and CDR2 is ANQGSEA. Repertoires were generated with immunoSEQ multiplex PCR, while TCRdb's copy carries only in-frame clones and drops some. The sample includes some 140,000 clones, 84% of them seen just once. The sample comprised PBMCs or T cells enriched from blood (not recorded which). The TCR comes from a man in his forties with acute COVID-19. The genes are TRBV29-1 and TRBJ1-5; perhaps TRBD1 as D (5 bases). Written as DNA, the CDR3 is TGCAGCGTTGAATTTAAGGGCCAGGGAGGGATTACCCAGCATTTT. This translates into CSVEFKGQGGITQHF.